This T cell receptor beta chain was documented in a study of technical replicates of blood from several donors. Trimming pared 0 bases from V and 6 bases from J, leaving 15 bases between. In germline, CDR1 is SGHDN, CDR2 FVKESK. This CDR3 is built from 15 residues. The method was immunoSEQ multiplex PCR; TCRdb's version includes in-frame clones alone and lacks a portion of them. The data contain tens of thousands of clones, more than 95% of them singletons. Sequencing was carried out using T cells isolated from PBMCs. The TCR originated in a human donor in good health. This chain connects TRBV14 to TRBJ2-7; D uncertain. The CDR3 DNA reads TGTGCCAGCAGCCAAGAGAGCCTGGTCCTCCGCGAGCAGTACTTC. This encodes CASSQESLVLREQYF. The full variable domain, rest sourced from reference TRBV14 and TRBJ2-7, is EAGVTQFPSHSVIEKGQTVTLRCDPISGHDNLYWYRRVMGKEIKFLLHFVKESKQDESGMPNNRFLAERTGGTYSTLKVQPAELEDSGVYFCASSQESLVLREQYFGPGTRLTVT.